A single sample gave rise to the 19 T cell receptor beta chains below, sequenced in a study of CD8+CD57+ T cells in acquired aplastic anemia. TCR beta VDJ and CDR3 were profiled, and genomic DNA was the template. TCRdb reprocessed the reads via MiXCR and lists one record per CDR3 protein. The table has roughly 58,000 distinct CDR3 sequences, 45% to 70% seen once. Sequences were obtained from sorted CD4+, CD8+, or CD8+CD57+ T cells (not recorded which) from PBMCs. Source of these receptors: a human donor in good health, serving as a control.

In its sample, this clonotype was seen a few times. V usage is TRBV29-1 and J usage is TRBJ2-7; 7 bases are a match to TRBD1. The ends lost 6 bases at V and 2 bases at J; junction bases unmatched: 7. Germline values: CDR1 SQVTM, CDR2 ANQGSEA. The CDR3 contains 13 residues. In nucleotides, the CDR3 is TGCAGCGTGGCAGGGGGTGACCCCTACGAGCAGTACTTC. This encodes CSVAGGDPYEQYF.

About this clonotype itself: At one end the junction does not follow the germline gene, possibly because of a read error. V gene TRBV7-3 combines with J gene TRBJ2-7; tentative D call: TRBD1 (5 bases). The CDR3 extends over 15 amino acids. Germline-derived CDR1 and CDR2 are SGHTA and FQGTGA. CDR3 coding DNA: TGTGCCAACAGCGAAACCCTGACAGAGTTGGGCGGGCAGTACTTC. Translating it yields CANSETLTELGGQYF.

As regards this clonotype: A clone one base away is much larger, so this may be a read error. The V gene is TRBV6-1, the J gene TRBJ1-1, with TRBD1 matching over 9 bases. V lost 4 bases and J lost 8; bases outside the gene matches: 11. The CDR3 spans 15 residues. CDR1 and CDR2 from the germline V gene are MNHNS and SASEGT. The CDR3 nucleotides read TGTGCCAGCAGTGGAGAGACAGGGGGACTTACGGAAGCTTTCTTT. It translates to CASSGETGGLTEAFF.

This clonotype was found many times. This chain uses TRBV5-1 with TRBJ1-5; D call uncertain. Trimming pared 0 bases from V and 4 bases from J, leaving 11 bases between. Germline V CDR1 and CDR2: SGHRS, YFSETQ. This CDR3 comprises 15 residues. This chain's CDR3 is CASSLAPTANQPQHF. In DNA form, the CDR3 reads TGCGCCAGCAGCTTGGCTCCGACGGCGAATCAGCCCCAGCATTTT.

The DNA of the CDR3 is TGTGCCAGCAGTGACTCGACTAGCGGGGGGGCAGATACGCAGTATTTT. It codes for CASSDSTSGGADTQYF. The chain employs TRBV6-4 and TRBJ2-3; 14 nucleotides align to TRBD2. This CDR3 is built from 16 residues. From germline, CDR1 is MRHNA and CDR2 SNTAGT. J gave up 4 bases and V 0 bases, and 0 bases lay outside the gene matches.

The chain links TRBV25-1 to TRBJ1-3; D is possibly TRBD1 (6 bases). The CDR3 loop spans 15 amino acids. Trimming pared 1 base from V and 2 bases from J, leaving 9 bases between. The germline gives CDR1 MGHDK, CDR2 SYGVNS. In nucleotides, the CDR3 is TGTGCCAGCAGTGAATTTGGGGGCACTGGAAACACCATATATTTT. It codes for CASSEFGGTGNTIYF.

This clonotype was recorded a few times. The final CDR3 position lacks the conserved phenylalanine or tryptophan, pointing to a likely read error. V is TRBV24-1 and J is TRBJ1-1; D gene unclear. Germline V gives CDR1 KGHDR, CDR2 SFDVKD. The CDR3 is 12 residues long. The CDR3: CATSEMNTEAFS. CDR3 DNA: TGTGCCACCAGTGAAATGAACACTGAGGCTTTCTCT.

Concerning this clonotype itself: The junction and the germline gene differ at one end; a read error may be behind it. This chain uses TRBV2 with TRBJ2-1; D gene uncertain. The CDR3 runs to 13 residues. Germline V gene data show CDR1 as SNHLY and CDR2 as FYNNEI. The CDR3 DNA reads TGTGCCACCAGTGATGCCTACTATGATGAGCAGTTCTTC. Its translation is CATSDAYYDEQFF.

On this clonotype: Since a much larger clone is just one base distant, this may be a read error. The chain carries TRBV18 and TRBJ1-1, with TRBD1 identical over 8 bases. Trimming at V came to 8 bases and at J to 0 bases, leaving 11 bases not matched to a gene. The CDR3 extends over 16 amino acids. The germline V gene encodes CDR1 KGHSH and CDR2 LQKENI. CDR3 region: CASAVGTGGVNTEAFF. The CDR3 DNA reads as TGTGCCAGCGCTGTTGGGACAGGCGGCGTGAACACTGAAGCTTTCTTT.

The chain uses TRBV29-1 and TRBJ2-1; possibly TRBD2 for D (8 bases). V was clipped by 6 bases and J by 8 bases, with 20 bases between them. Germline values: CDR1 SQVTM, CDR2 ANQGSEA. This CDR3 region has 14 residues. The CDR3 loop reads CSVIAGQSGDEQFF. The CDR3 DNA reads TGCAGCGTCATAGCGGGACAGAGTGGGGATGAGCAGTTCTTC.

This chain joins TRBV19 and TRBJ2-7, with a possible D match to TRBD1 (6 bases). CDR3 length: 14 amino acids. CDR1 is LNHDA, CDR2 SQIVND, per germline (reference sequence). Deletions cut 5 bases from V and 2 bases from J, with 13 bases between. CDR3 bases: TGTGCCAGTAGTGTCGGACAGCGTACCTACGAGCAGTACTTC. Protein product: CASSVGQRTYEQYF.

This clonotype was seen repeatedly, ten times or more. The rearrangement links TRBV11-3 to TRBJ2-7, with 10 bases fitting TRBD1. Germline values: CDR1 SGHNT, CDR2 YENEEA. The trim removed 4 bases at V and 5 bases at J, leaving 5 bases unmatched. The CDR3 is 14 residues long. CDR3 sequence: CASSWDRGYDEQYF. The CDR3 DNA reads TGTGCCAGCAGCTGGGACAGGGGATACGACGAGCAGTACTTC.

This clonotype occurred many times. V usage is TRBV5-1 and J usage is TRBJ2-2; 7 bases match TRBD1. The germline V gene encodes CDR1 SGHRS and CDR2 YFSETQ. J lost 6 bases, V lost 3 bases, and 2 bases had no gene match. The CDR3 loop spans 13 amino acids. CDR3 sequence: CASSSQGSGELFF. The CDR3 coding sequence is TGCGCCAGCAGCTCACAGGGGTCCGGGGAGCTGTTTTTT.

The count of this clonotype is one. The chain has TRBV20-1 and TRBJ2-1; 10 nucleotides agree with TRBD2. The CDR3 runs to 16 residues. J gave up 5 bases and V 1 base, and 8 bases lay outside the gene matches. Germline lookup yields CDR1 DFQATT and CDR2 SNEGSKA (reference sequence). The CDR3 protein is CSARVPAGGPNNEQFF. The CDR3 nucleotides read TGCAGTGCTAGAGTCCCAGCGGGAGGGCCAAACAATGAGCAGTTCTTC.

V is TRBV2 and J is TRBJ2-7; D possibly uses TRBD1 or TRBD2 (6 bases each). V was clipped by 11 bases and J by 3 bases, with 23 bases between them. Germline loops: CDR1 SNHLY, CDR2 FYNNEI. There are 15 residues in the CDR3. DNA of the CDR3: TGTGCCGCAGACCAAGGGCGGGGACAAAGCTACGAGCAGTACTTC. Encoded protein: CAADQGRGQSYEQYF.

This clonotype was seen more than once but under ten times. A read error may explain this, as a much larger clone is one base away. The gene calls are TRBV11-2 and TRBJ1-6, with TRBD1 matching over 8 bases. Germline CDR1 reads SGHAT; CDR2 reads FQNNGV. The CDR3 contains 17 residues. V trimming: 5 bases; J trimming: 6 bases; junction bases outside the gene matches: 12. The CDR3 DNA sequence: TGTGCCAGCAGCGGGGACAGGCTAACTCTCCGTAATTCACCCCTCCACTTT. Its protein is CASSGDRLTLRNSPLHF. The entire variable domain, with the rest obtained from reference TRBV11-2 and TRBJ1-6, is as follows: EAGVAQSPRYKIIEKRQSVAFWCNPISGHATLYWYQQILGQGPKLLIQFQNNGVVDDSQLPKDRFSAERLKGVDSTLKIQPAKLEDSAVYLCASSGDRLTLRNSPLHFGNGTRLTVT.

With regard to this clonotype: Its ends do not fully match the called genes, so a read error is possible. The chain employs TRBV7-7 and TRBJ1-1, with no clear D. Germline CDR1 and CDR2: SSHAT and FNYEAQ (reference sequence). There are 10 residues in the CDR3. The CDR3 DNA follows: TGTGCTAGCAGCTTAGATACGGCTTTCTTT. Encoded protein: CASSLDTAFF.

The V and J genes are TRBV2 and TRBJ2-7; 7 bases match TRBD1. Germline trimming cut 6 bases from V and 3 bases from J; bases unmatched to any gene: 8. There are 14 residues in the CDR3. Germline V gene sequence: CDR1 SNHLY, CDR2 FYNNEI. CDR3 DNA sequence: TGTGCCAGCAGAAGACCGGGACAGAGCTACGAGCAGTACTTC. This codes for CASRRPGQSYEQYF. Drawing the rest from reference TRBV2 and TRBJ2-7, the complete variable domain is EPEVTQTPSHQVTQMGQEVILRCVPISNHLYFYWYRQILGQKVEFLVSFYNNEISEKSEIFDDQFSVERPDGSNFTLKIRSTKLEDSAMYFCASRRPGQSYEQYFGPGTRLTVT.

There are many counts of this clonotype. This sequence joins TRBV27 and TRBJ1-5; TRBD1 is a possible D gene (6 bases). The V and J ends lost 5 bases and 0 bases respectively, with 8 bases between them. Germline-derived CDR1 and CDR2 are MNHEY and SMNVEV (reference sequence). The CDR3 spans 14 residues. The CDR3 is CASSQQGSNQPQHF. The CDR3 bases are TGTGCCAGCAGTCAACAGGGTAGCAATCAGCCCCAGCATTTT.